These 18 T cell receptor beta chains were all obtained from the same sample, sequenced in a study of blood T cell repertoires in COVID-19. TCRdb keeps only in-frame clones here, not all; method: immunoSEQ multiplex PCR. The repertoire holds approximately 300,000 clones, roughly 89% seen once, with over 3.5% in the top ten. The sample comprised PBMCs or T cells enriched from blood (not recorded which). The receptors come from a woman aged 18-29 years with acute COVID-19.

The chain employs TRBV19 and TRBJ2-7; D is unclear. Trimming took 3 bases from V and 0 from J, leaving 6 bases between them. The CDR3 spans 13 residues. Germline CDR1 LNHDA, CDR2 SQIVND (reference sequence). The CDR3 DNA sequence: TGTGCCAGTAGTATGACAAGCTCCTACGAGCAGTACTTC. Amino acids: CASSMTSSYEQYF.

The V gene is TRBV7-9, the J gene TRBJ1-2; 7 bases map to TRBD1. Looked up from germline, CDR1 is SEHNR and CDR2 is FQNEAQ (reference sequence). The CDR3 runs 15 residues. V gave up 5 bases and J gave up 6 bases; unmatched junction bases: 12. CDR3 nucleotide sequence: TGTGCCAGCAGCCCACCGACAGGGTGGAGGGATGGCTACACCTTC. Protein sequence: CASSPPTGWRDGYTF.

The chain is built from TRBV10-3 and TRBJ2-7; D unresolved. V lost 0 bases and J 4 bases, leaving 4 bases between the germline ends. CDR3 size: 12 residues. Looked up from germline, CDR1 is ENHRY and CDR2 is SYGVKD. The CDR3 loop is CAISESAYEQYF. The CDR3, as DNA: TGTGCCATCAGTGAGTCAGCGTACGAGCAGTACTTC.

A few counts support this clone. The CDR3 sequence is CASSFGREVTGELFF. The CDR3 DNA follows: TGCGCCAGCAGCTTCGGACGGGAGGTAACCGGGGAGCTGTTTTTT. The chain joins TRBV5-1 to TRBJ2-2; TRBD2 aligns across 7 bases. In germline, CDR1 is SGHRS, CDR2 YFSETQ. The CDR3 has 15 amino acids. The trim removed 2 bases at V and 5 bases at J, leaving 6 bases unmatched.

The rearrangement links TRBV12-5 to TRBJ1-5; 8 positions match TRBD1. Germline lookup yields CDR1 LGHNT and CDR2 FRNRAP. The CDR3 spans 15 residues. Trimming cost V 7 bases and J 3 bases; bases outside gene matches: 8. The CDR3 region has the DNA TGTGCTAGTGCCCCGGCGGACAGGGCCAATCAGCCCCAGCATTTT. Its translation is CASAPADRANQPQHF.

This clone has a handful of counts. The CDR3 loop is CASSQGLADYNEQFF. The CDR3 region has the DNA TGTGCCAGCAGCCAAGGACTAGCCGACTACAATGAGCAGTTCTTC. The V call is TRBV3-1 (or the pseudogene TRBV3-2), the J call TRBJ2-1, with 7 bases aligning to TRBD2. From germline, CDR1 is LGHDT and CDR2 YNNKEL (reference sequence). The CDR3 contains 15 residues. With V trimmed by 1 base and J by 3 bases, 3 bases remained unmatched.

The CDR3 is CASRSRAEGSYEQYF. The DNA for the CDR3 is TGCGCCAGCAGATCCCGGGCCGAGGGCTCCTACGAGCAGTACTTC. The rearrangement links TRBV5-1 to TRBJ2-7; possible D gene TRBD2, 5 bases. Trimming took 5 bases from V and 0 from J, leaving 15 bases between them. The CDR3 length is 15 residues. CDR1 and CDR2 (germline): SGHRS, YFSETQ.

The chain combines TRBV4-1 with TRBJ2-1, with 9 bases aligning to TRBD2. Germline values: CDR1 MGHRA, CDR2 YSYEKL. The CDR3 is 16 residues long. J gave up 4 bases and V 0 bases, and 4 bases lay outside the gene matches. The CDR3 protein is CASSQDGSGSYNEQFF. As DNA, the CDR3 is TGCGCCAGCAGCCAAGACGGTAGCGGGAGTTACAATGAGCAGTTCTTC.

This clone occurred once. The V gene is TRBV7-2, the J gene TRBJ1-5; D is unresolved. CDR1 is SGHTA, CDR2 FQGNSA, per germline. V was cut by 2 bases and J by 4 bases, with 9 bases left in between. This CDR3 comprises 14 residues. As DNA, the CDR3 is TGTGCCAGCAGCTTATTCGGCGGTAATCAGCCCCAGCATTTT. Residues: CASSLFGGNQPQHF.

This clone was recorded only once. The rearrangement links TRBV7-2 to TRBJ2-7; 15 bases agree with TRBD2. J was trimmed by 5 bases and V by 1 base; bases with no gene match: 3. CDR3 size: 16 residues. Germline loops: CDR1 SGHTA, CDR2 FQGNSA. CDR3 sequence reads: CASSLVGLAGGDEQYF. The CDR3 DNA sequence: TGTGCCAGCAGCTTAGTGGGACTAGCGGGAGGCGACGAGCAGTACTTC.

The chain has TRBV27 and TRBJ2-1; 8 positions match TRBD1. With V trimmed by 3 bases and J by 9 bases, 4 bases remained unmatched. The CDR3 consists of 13 residues. Looked up from germline, CDR1 is MNHEY and CDR2 is SMNVEV (reference sequence). In DNA, the CDR3 is TGTGCCAGCAGTTTTGGGGACAGGCGTGAGCAGTTCTTC. Its protein product is CASSFGDRREQFF.

This rearrangement joins TRBV6-5 to TRBJ2-3; 10 positions agree with TRBD2. V shed 0 bases and J 5 bases; nucleotides not matched to a gene: 5. Per germline, CDR1 MNHEY and CDR2 SVGAGI. The CDR3 sequence is 16 residues long. The CDR3 DNA reads as TGTGCCAGCAGTTACTCGACCAGCGGGAGGGAAGATACGCAGTATTTT. It encodes CASSYSTSGREDTQYF.

The rearrangement joins TRBV9 to TRBJ1-1; D is unresolved. Per germline, CDR1 SGDLS and CDR2 YYNGEE. Trimming pared 3 bases from V and 3 bases from J, leaving 3 bases between. The CDR3 consists of 11 residues. The DNA of the CDR3 is TGTGCCAGCAGCGCTGACACTGAAGCTTTCTTT. As protein: CASSADTEAFF.

This rearrangement joins TRBV4-1 to TRBJ1-3; 7 nucleotides match TRBD1. Germline lookup yields CDR1 MGHRA and CDR2 YSYEKL. Trimming took 0 bases from V and 0 from J; bases not matched to a gene: 5. The CDR3 spans 17 residues. This CDR3 reads CASSQDPTGYSGNTIYF. The CDR3 region has the DNA TGCGCCAGCAGCCAAGATCCGACAGGGTACTCTGGAAACACCATATATTTT.

J is TRBJ1-4 and V is TRBV28; TRBD1 aligns across 7 bases. This CDR3 region has 15 residues. Germline V gene lookup returns CDR1 MDHEN and CDR2 SYDVKM. The junction had 5 bases not matched to a gene; V was cut back by 5 bases and J by 2 bases. CDR3 amino acids: CASSRYRGTNEKLFF. DNA of the CDR3: TGTGCCAGCAGTCGATACAGGGGCACTAATGAAAAACTGTTTTTT.

The CDR3 here is CASSGAPLDSPLHF. In nucleotides, the CDR3 is TGTGCCAGTAGCGGTGCACCGTTGGATTCACCCCTCCACTTT. The chain is built from TRBV19 and TRBJ1-6; D call uncertain. Germline loops: CDR1 LNHDA, CDR2 SQIVND (reference sequence). V lost 6 bases to trimming and J lost 8 bases, with 14 bases between them. The CDR3 is 14 amino acids.

V is TRBV5-4 and J is TRBJ1-1; D remains ambiguous. Trimming shortened V by 0 bases and J by 1 base, and 7 bases separated the two germline ends. Germline V gives CDR1 SGHNT, CDR2 YYREEE (reference sequence). The CDR3 sequence is 14 residues long. The chain's CDR3 is CASSLGGSNTEAFF. CDR3 nucleotides: TGTGCCAGCAGCTTGGGCGGTTCGAACACTGAAGCTTTCTTT.

This chain connects TRBV7-3 to TRBJ1-1; maybe TRBD1 (6 bases). The CDR3 has 14 residues. V lost 8 bases and J lost 1, with 14 bases in between. Germline-derived CDR1 and CDR2 are SGHTA and FQGTGA. CDR3: CASARGAGNTEAFF. CDR3 nucleotide sequence: TGTGCCAGCGCCCGGGGGGCAGGGAACACTGAAGCTTTCTTT.